A selection of T cell receptor beta chains follows, all from one sample in a study of shared clonotypes between healthy human individuals. The method was immunoSEQ multiplex PCR; TCRdb's version includes in-frame clones alone and lacks a portion of them. In the table there are about 690,000 clones, 90% of which are singletons. Input material: memory CD8+ T cells from PBMCs. The receptors were sampled from a man in his late teens or twenties in good health. Some clones in this sample may be carry-over from other donors' samples. Both conserved end residues are trimmed from each CDR3.

TRBJ2-2 | 10 | TRBV29-1 | SVVGETGELF
TRBJ2-7 | 13 | TRBV28 | ASSLRFGYSYEQY
TRBJ1-1 | 17 | TRBV4-3 | ASSQDGAREGPLNTEAF
TRBJ2-7 | 13 | TRBV7-8 | ASSFSAGANYEQY
TRBJ1-3 | 14 | TRBV6-6 | ASSYSTEGPGNTIY
TRBJ2-7 | 13 | TRBV10-3 | AISESGGSSYEQY
- | 13 | TRBV6-1 | ASSELRRGPYEQY
TRBJ1-1 | 14 | TRBV29-1 | SVYTGTGVVRAEAF
TRBJ2-7 | 13 | TRBV28 | ASTPRGRLGYEQY
TRBJ2-5 | 13 | TRBV30 | AWSVPGGALETQY
TRBJ2-5 | 11 | TRBV5-6 | ASSPTGVETQY
TRBJ1-1 | 12 | TRBV11-2 | ASSTRKLNTEAF
TRBJ2-1 | 11 | TRBV9 | ASSVAWGNEQF
TRBJ2-7 | 14 | TRBV15 | ATSGSTSGSFYEQY
TRBJ1-1 | 10 | TRBV6-6 | ASSSGATEAF
TRBJ1-2 | 10 | TRBV6-1 | ASSGSGYGYT
TRBJ1-1 | 13 | TRBV4-1 | ASSVRRGRGTEAF
TRBJ2-7 | 15 | TRBV21-1 | ASSKGGRRGRLYEQY
TRBJ2-7 | 9 | TRBV2 | ASTQADEQY
TRBJ1-2 | 12 | TRBV7-2 | ASSLGGAYYGYT
TRBJ2-5 | 14 | TRBV18 | ASSPPTVGREETQY
TRBJ2-2 | 12 | TRBV19 | ASSIMEGPGELF
TRBJ2-1 | 11 | TRBV27 | ASSLSRRHEQF
TRBJ2-7 | 13 | TRBV7-8 | ASSPPRTGTAEQY
TRBJ2-1 | 17 | TRBV7-9 | ASSSGASGRAFSYNEQF